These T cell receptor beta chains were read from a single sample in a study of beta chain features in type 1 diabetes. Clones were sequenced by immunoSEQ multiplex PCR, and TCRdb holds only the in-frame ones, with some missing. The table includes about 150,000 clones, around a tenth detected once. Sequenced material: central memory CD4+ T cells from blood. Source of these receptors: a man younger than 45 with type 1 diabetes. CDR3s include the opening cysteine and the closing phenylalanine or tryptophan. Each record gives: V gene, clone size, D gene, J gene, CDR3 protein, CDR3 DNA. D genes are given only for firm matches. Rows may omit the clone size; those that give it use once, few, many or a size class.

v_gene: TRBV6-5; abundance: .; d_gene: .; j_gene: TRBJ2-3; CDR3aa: CASSWRVFSTDTQYF; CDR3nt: TGTGCCAGCAGTTGGCGGGTCTTTAGCACAGATACGCAGTATTTT
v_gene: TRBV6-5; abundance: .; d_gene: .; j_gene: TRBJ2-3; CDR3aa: CASREITDTQYF; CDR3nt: TGTGCCAGCAGGGAGATCACAGATACGCAGTATTTT
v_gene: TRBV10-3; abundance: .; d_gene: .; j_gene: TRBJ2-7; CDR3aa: CAISESQYEQYF; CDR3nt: TGTGCCATCAGTGAGTCACAGTACGAGCAGTACTTC
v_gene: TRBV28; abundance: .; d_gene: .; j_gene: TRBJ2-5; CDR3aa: CASSRAGDEQETQYF; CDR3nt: TGTGCCAGCAGCCGTGCAGGGGATGAACAAGAGACCCAGTACTTC
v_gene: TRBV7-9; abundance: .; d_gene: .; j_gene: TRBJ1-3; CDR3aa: CASRSDTLSGNTIYF; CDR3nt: TGTGCCAGCAGAAGTGACACTCTCTCTGGAAACACCATATATTTT
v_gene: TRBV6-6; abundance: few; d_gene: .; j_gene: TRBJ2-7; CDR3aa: CASSYSSSGTYEQYF; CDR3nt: TGTGCCAGCAGTTACTCGAGCTCAGGGACCTACGAGCAGTACTTC
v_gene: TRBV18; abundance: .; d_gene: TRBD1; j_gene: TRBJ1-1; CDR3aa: CASSPFPGQGPNTEAFF; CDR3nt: TGTGCCAGCTCACCCTTTCCGGGACAGGGGCCGAACACTGAAGCTTTCTTT
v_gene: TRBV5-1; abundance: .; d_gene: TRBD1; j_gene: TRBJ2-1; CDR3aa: CASSYPRQGALVDEQFF; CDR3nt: TGCGCCAGCAGCTACCCAAGACAGGGGGCCCTCGTGGATGAGCAGTTCTTC
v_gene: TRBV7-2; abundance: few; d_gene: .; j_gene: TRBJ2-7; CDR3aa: CASSVRQAAYEQYF; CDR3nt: TGTGCCAGCAGCGTCAGACAGGCGGCCTACGAGCAGTACTTC
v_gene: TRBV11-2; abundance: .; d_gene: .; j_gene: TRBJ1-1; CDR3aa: CASSLKRETEAFF; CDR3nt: TGTGCCAGCAGCCTTAAACGGGAGACTGAAGCTTTCTTT
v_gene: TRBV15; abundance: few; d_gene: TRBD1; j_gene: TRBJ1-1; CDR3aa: CATSRPDRELDEAFF; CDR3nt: TGTGCCACCAGCAGGCCGGACAGGGAATTGGATGAAGCTTTCTTT
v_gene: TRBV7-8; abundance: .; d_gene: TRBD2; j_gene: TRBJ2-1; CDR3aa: CASSLLAGGVYNEQFF; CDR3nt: TGTGCCAGCAGCTTACTAGCGGGAGGGGTCTACAATGAGCAGTTCTTC